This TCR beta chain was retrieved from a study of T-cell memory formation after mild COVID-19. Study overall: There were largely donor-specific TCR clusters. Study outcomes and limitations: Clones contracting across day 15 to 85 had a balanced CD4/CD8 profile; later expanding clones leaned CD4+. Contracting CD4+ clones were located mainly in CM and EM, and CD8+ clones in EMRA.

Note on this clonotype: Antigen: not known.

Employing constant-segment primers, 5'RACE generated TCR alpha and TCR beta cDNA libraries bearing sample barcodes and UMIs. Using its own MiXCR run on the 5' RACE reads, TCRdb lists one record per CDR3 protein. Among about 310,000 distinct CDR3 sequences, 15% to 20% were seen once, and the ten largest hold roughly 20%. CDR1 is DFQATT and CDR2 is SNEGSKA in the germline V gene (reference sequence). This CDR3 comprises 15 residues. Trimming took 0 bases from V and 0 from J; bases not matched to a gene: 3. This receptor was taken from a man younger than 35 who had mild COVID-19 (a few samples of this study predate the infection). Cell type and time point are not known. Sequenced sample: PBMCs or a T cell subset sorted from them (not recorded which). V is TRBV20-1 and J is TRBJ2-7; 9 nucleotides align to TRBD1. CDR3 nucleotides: TGCAGTGCTAGAGACCGGGACAGGGCCTCCTACGAGCAGTACTTC. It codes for CSARDRDRASYEQYF.